This entry lists 23 T cell receptor beta chains sequenced from one sample in a study of blood T cells in healthy people across ages. A sample-barcoded 5' primer and a J-beta primer mix were used in a second PCR of roughly 7 to 11 cycles. Via MiXCR, TCRdb re-called the 5' RACE reads, giving one row per CDR3 protein. Of about 2 million distinct CDR3 sequences listed, around 48% are singletons. The source material was blood. The receptors here all came from a woman in her thirties or forties in good health.

This clonotype was counted ten times or more. The chain is built from TRBV28 and TRBJ2-7, with TRBD1 matching over 12 bases. V was pared by 5 bases and J by 6 bases, with 11 bases of the junction left unmatched. The germline CDR1 and CDR2 sequences are MDHEN and SYDVKM. CDR3 length: 16 amino acids. For the CDR3, the DNA is TGTGCCAGCAGTACTCCCGGGACAGGGGGCTTCCGCGAGCAGTACTTC. This sequence encodes CASSTPGTGGFREQYF.

This chain joins TRBV5-1 and TRBJ2-3; D may correspond to TRBD1 or TRBD2 (6 bases each). Germline assignment: CDR1 SGHRS and CDR2 YFSETQ. The CDR3 is 15 residues long. V was shortened by 2 bases and J by 0 bases, with 10 bases between the two germline ends. The CDR3 region has the DNA TGCGCCAGCAGCTTCGAGGGGGGAAGCACAGATACGCAGTATTTT. Its protein is CASSFEGGSTDTQYF.

The chain combines TRBV6-5 with TRBJ1-1; D remains ambiguous. The germline V gene encodes CDR1 MNHEY and CDR2 SVGAGI. V lost 4 bases and J 5 bases, leaving 14 bases between the germline ends. The CDR3 is 14 residues long. The CDR3 loop is CASSSKIQGTEAFF. In nucleotides, the CDR3 is TGTGCCAGCAGTTCCAAAATCCAAGGGACTGAAGCTTTCTTT.

The chain carries TRBV20-1 and TRBJ2-1; D not certain. The CDR3 spans 16 residues. In germline, CDR1 is DFQATT, CDR2 SNEGSKA (reference sequence). Trimming stripped 0 bases from V and 6 bases from J, with 18 bases between. In DNA, the CDR3 is TGCAGTGCTAGAGATCAGGAGCCAAAGACCTTCAATGAGCAGTTCTTC. Translated: CSARDQEPKTFNEQFF.

The chain couples TRBV20-1 to TRBJ2-1, with D perhaps TRBD1 or TRBD2 (6 bases each). The germline V and J ends were trimmed by 3 bases and 8 bases, with 11 bases remaining between them. The CDR3 is made up of 12 amino acids. Germline loops: CDR1 DFQATT, CDR2 SNEGSKA (reference sequence). DNA of the CDR3: TGCAGTGCTAGGAAGGGGGGCGATGAGCAGTTCTTC. Its protein product is CSARKGGDEQFF.

The sample holds a few counts of this clonotype. The chain combines TRBV12-3 or TRBV12-4 with TRBJ1-2, with unresolved D. Trimming removed 6 bases at V and 6 bases at J, with 11 bases between. This CDR3 contains 12 residues. CDR3 bases: TGTGCCAGCAGCCCTGGGTTGGATGGCTACACCTTC. Its protein product is CASSPGLDGYTF.

This clonotype was observed once. V and J are TRBV20-1 and TRBJ1-1, with D tentatively TRBD1 (5 bases). V was pared by 0 bases and J by 5 bases, with 10 bases between. This CDR3 is 13 amino acids long. Germline V CDR1 and CDR2: DFQATT, SNEGSKA (reference sequence). The CDR3 protein is CSARDQGRTEAFF. The CDR3 DNA reads as TGCAGTGCTAGAGATCAGGGTCGGACTGAAGCTTTCTTT.

The V and J genes are TRBV20-1 and TRBJ2-2, with TRBD1 matching 10 bases. Germline loops: CDR1 DFQATT, CDR2 SNEGSKA (reference sequence). V lost 5 bases to trimming and J lost 5 bases; unmatched junction nucleotides: 11. The CDR3 contains 16 residues. This chain's CDR3 is CSADDRGRVWTGELFF. In DNA form, the CDR3 reads TGCAGTGCTGACGACAGGGGGCGAGTCTGGACCGGGGAGCTGTTTTTT.

There are a few counts of this clonotype. J is TRBJ2-4 and V is TRBV5-1; unclear D gene. The J call may be in error: the DNA end matches TRBJ2-7 better. Looked up from germline, CDR1 is SGHRS and CDR2 is YFSETQ. CDR3 size: 14 residues. The CDR3 spells CASSLTAYSYEQYF. The CDR3 bases are TGCGCCAGCAGCTTGACAGCTTACTCCTACGAGCAGTACTTC.

This chain connects TRBV6-1 to TRBJ1-4, with 8 bases matching TRBD1. Germline V gives CDR1 MNHNS, CDR2 SASEGT. The CDR3 consists of 14 residues. Germline trimming cut 6 bases from V and 3 bases from J; bases unmatched to any gene: 3. The CDR3 DNA follows: TGTGCCAGCAGGACAGGGGCTGCTAATGAAAAACTGTTTTTT. Its translation: CASRTGAANEKLFF.

This clonotype has more than one count but fewer than ten. The chain combines TRBV4-3 with TRBJ2-1; 9 nucleotides line up with TRBD1. The CDR3 covers 16 residues. The V gene's germline CDR1 is LGHNA and CDR2 YSLEER. V shed 0 bases, J shed 6 bases, and the junction held 6 bases outside the gene matches. The DNA for the CDR3 is TGCGCCAGCAGCCAAGACCTCACGACAGGGGGCAATGAGCAGTTCTTC. It yields the protein CASSQDLTTGGNEQFF.

This clonotype was detected once. The rearrangement links TRBV28 to TRBJ2-1, with D perhaps matching TRBD2 (6 bases). V dropped 2 bases and J dropped 15 bases, with 17 bases sitting between them. CDR3 size: 13 residues. In germline, CDR1 is MDHEN, CDR2 SYDVKM. DNA of the CDR3: TGTGCCAGCAGTTTAGGGCTAGCGATAGGTTTGTTCTTC. It translates to CASSLGLAIGLFF. Full variable domain (outside the CDR3, taken from reference TRBV28 and TRBJ2-1): DVKVTQSSRYLVKRTGEKVFLECVQDMDHENMFWYRQDPGLGLRLIYFSYDVKMKEKGDIPEGYSVSREKKERFSLILESASTNQTSMYLCASSLGLAIGLFFGPGTRLTVL.

This chain joins TRBV4-2 and TRBJ2-7; D remains ambiguous. Trimming took 4 bases from V and 0 from J, leaving 13 bases between them. Germline V gene lookup returns CDR1 LGHNA and CDR2 YNFKEQ. The CDR3 consists of 15 residues. This chain's CDR3 is CASSPPGPNSYEQYF. CDR3 nucleotides: TGTGCCAGCAGCCCCCCCGGGCCGAACTCCTACGAGCAGTACTTC.

The chain couples TRBV20-1 to TRBJ2-1, with 13 bases identical to TRBD2. Trimming took 5 bases from V and 6 from J; bases not matched to a gene: 13. The length of the CDR3 is 17 residues. CDR1 DFQATT and CDR2 SNEGSKA come from the germline V gene (reference sequence). This CDR3 reads CSAFGTSGVFSRNEQFF. The DNA of the CDR3 is TGCAGTGCTTTCGGGACTAGCGGGGTCTTTTCTCGCAATGAGCAGTTCTTC.

Notes on this clonotype: This sequence may be a read error, since a much larger clone differs from it by one base. J is TRBJ2-3 and V is TRBV12-3 or TRBV12-4; maybe TRBD1 (5 bases). Trimming stripped 7 bases from V and 4 bases from J, with 15 bases between. CDR3 length: 14 residues. The CDR3 DNA reads TGTGCCAGCACCACCAGGGCGTACGCAGATACGCAGTATTTT. This encodes CASTTRAYADTQYF.

This chain connects TRBV2 to TRBJ1-2; D ambiguous. The CDR3 is 14 residues long. The V end lost 1 base, the J end lost 6 bases, and 12 bases lay between the germline ends. The germline V gene has CDR1 SNHLY and CDR2 FYNNEI. DNA for the CDR3: TGTGCCAGCAGTGAAGGTTTAAGGATTCATGGCTACACCTTC. Its translation: CASSEGLRIHGYTF.

The sample holds a few counts of this clonotype. CDR3 bases: TGTGCCAGCAGCTTAGCGTCTAGCGGGGTTGATGAGCAGTTCTTC. This sequence encodes CASSLASSGVDEQFF. The chain carries TRBV7-2 and TRBJ2-1, with TRBD2 matching over 9 bases. The ends lost 0 bases at V and 8 bases at J; junction bases unmatched: 5. There are 15 residues in the CDR3. CDR1 and CDR2 (germline): SGHTA, FQGNSA.

Only a few counts were recorded for this clonotype. This chain connects TRBV29-1 to TRBJ1-1; no definite D call. The CDR3 contains 11 residues. CDR1 is SQVTM, CDR2 ANQGSEA, per germline. V was trimmed by 4 bases and J by 4 bases, leaving 7 bases between them. DNA of the CDR3: TGCAGCGTTGTCGGTCCCACTGAAGCTTTCTTT. It yields the protein CSVVGPTEAFF.

V is TRBV5-6 and J is TRBJ2-3, with D unresolved. The CDR3 runs to 13 residues. V gave up 9 bases and J gave up 1 base, with 12 bases separating them. CDR1 SGHDT and CDR2 YYEEEE come from the germline V gene. This chain's CDR3 is CATTASGTDTQYF. The CDR3 DNA reads as TGTGCCACGACTGCATCTGGCACAGATACGCAGTATTTT.

V usage is TRBV27 and J usage is TRBJ2-7; D is unclear. Deletions cut 3 bases from V and 1 base from J, with 10 bases between. Germline loops: CDR1 MNHEY, CDR2 SMNVEV (reference sequence). The CDR3 length is 14 residues. CDR3 sequence reads: CASSLGAPSYEQYF. The DNA of the CDR3 is TGTGCCAGCAGTTTGGGTGCACCATCCTACGAGCAGTACTTC.

The rearrangement joins TRBV14 to TRBJ1-6; D is undetermined. Germline values: CDR1 SGHDN, CDR2 FVKESK. V lost 7 bases and J lost 10, with 17 bases in between. This CDR3 is built from 14 residues. CDR3 residues: CASKLHGPWSPLHF. The DNA of the CDR3 is TGTGCCAGCAAATTGCACGGCCCTTGGTCACCCCTCCACTTT.

The chain links TRBV20-1 to TRBJ1-2, with D hard to call. This CDR3 region has 13 residues. Between the trimmed V and J ends, which lost 3 bases and 2 bases, there was a span of 10 bases. CDR1 is DFQATT and CDR2 is SNEGSKA in the germline V gene (reference sequence). This CDR3 is CSARTTENYGYTF. The CDR3 coding sequence is TGCAGTGCTAGGACAACGGAGAACTATGGCTACACCTTC.

The count of this clonotype is one. The genes are TRBV9 and TRBJ1-4; 7 bases agree with TRBD1. Germline CDR1 SGDLS, CDR2 YYNGEE. V gave up 7 bases and J gave up 8 bases; unmatched junction bases: 11. The CDR3 totals 14 residues. DNA of the CDR3: TGTGCCAGCGGTGATAAGGGGGCGGTGGAAAAACTGTTTTTT. This translates into CASGDKGAVEKLFF.